The next 5 T cell receptor beta chains were all read from a single sample in a study of blood T cells in healthy people across ages. The second PCR ran about 7 to 12 cycles with a sample-barcoded 5' primer and J-beta primers. TCRdb passed the 5' RACE reads through MiXCR, listing each CDR3 protein once. Here the sample spans 600,000 to 650,000 distinct CDR3 sequences, 58% being singletons. Source material: blood. The source is a man in his sixties in good health.

Concerning this clonotype: An end of the junction differs from the germline gene, which may be a read error. Here the CDR3 DNA reads TGCGCCAGCAGATCCCGACAGGGAATAAGCACAGAGACGCAGTATTTT. It translates to CASRSRQGISTETQYF. V and J are TRBV4-3 and TRBJ2-3, with TRBD1 matching 7 bases. Germline CDR1 LGHNA, CDR2 YSLEER. The CDR3 length is 16 residues.

J is TRBJ1-4 and V is TRBV6-6, with unresolved D. The V and J ends lost 3 bases and 3 bases respectively, with 8 bases between them. This CDR3 is 14 amino acids long. CDR1 is MNHNY, CDR2 SVGAGI, per germline (reference sequence). CDR3 amino acids: CASSYRAANEKLFF. For the CDR3, the DNA is TGTGCCAGCAGTTATCGGGCAGCTAATGAAAAACTGTTTTTT.

V is TRBV3-1 and J is TRBJ2-1, with 11 nucleotides matching TRBD2. J gave up 9 bases and V 4 bases, and 8 bases lay outside the gene matches. The CDR3 sequence is 15 residues long. Germline lookup yields CDR1 LGHDT and CDR2 YNNKEL (reference sequence). This chain's CDR3 is CASSPIAGGRGEQFF. The CDR3 region has the DNA TGTGCCAGCAGCCCCATAGCGGGGGGGCGGGGTGAGCAGTTCTTC.

The rearrangement uses TRBV29-1 and TRBJ1-4, with unresolved D. The CDR3 has 13 amino acids. The germline V gene encodes CDR1 SQVTM and CDR2 ANQGSEA. Trimming cost V 4 bases and J 4 bases, with 10 bases left between them. CDR3 sequence reads: CSVVPGDNEKLFF. The CDR3, as DNA: TGCAGCGTTGTGCCGGGAGATAATGAAAAACTGTTTTTT.

This clonotype was found a few times. V gene TRBV3-1 combines with J gene TRBJ2-1, with D maybe TRBD2 (6 bases). Trimming took 0 bases from V and 3 from J, leaving 12 bases between them. Germline V gene data show CDR1 as LGHDT and CDR2 as YNNKEL (reference sequence). The CDR3 has 16 amino acids. The CDR3 spells CASSQDRDLIYNEQFF. CDR3 in DNA: TGTGCCAGCAGCCAAGATAGGGACTTAATCTACAATGAGCAGTTCTTC.